This paragraph covers one TCR beta chain sequence. This sample is part of a study of PD-L1 blockade in urothelial cancer. V was pared by 2 bases and J by 2 bases, with 20 bases between. Germline assignment: CDR1 MNHEY and CDR2 SMNVEV (reference sequence). This CDR3 spans 18 amino acids. Some clones are missing from TCRdb's copy, which holds only in-frame ones; the method was immunoSEQ multiplex PCR. The repertoire consists of more than 85,000 clones, with 91% occurring once and the leading ten covering about 0.91%. The material sequenced was PBMCs, taken around atezolizumab (anti-PD-L1) treatment. The TCR sequence derives from a woman of 80 years or more with urothelial cancer. This rearrangement joins TRBV27 to TRBJ2-3, with no clear D. CDR3 protein: CASSLTPLRQHDTDTQYF. CDR3 bases: TGTGCCAGCAGTTTAACCCCCCTCAGGCAGCATGACACAGATACGCAGTATTTT.